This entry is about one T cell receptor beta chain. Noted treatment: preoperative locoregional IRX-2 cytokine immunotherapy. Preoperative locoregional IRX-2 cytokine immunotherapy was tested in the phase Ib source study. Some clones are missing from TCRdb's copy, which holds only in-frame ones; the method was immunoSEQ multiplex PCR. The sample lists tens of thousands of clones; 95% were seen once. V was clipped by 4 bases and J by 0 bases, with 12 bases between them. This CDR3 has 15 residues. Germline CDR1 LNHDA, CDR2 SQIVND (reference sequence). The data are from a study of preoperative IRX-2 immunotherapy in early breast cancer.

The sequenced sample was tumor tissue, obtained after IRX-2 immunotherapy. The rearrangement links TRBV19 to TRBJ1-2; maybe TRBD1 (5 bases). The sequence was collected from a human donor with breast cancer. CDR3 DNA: TGTGCCAGTAGTACCCGGAAGGGACCTAACTATGGCTACACCTTC. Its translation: CASSTRKGPNYGYTF.